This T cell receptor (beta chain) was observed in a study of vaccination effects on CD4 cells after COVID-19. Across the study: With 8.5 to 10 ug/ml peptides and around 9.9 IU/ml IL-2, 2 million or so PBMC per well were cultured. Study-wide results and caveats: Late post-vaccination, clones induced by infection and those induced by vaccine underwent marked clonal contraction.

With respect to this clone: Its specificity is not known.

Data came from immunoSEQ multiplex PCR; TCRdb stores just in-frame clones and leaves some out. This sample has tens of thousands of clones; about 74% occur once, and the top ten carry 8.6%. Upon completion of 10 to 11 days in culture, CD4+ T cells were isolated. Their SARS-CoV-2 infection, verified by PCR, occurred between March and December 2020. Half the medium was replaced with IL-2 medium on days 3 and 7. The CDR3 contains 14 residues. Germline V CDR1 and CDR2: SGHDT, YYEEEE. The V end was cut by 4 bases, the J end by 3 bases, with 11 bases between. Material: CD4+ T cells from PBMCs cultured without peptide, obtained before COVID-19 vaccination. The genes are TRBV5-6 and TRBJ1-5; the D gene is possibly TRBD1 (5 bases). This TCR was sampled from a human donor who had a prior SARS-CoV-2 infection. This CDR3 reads CASSPGRHNQPQHF. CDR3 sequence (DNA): TGTGCCAGCAGCCCGGGACGGCACAATCAGCCCCAGCATTTT.